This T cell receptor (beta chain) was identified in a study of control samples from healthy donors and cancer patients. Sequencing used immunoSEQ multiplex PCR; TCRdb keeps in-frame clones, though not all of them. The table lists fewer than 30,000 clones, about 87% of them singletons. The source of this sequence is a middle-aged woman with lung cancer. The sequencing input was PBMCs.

The CDR3 region has the DNA TGTGCCAGCAGTGAATCTCTAGCGGGGTTCTACGAGCAGTACTTC. This encodes CASSESLAGFYEQYF. The chain joins TRBV2 to TRBJ2-7, with 9 bases matching TRBD2. CDR3 length: 15 residues. In germline, CDR1 is SNHLY, CDR2 FYNNEI. V shed 2 bases and J 3 bases; nucleotides not matched to a gene: 5.